This is a list of T cell receptor beta chains from one sample in a study of T-cell memory formation after mild COVID-19. TCRdb re-called the 5' RACE reads through MiXCR, storing one row per CDR3 protein. The sample lists under 450,000 distinct CDR3 sequences, approximately 22% seen once, with 20% to 25% in the top ten. Sequences were obtained from PBMCs or a T cell subset sorted from them (not recorded which). The receptors derive from a man aged 18 to 30 who had mild COVID-19 (a few samples of this study predate the infection). Cell type and time point are not known. The CDR3 runs from the conserved cysteine through the conserved F or W. A D gene is named only where the DNA matches it firmly. Only some rows state a clone size, as once, few, many or a class for expanded clones.

TRBV7-9	13	NA	few	TRBJ1-2	CASSLEPQGQDTF	TGTGCCAGCAGCTTAGAACCACAGGGTCAAGACACCTTC
TRBV2	16	NA	few	TRBJ2-4	CASSEQAGRAKNIQYF	TGTGCCAGCAGTGAACAGGCAGGGAGAGCCAAAAACATTCAGTACTTC
TRBV7-6	17	NA	few	TRBJ2-3	CASSPGLPGGATDTQYF	TGTGCCAGCAGCCCTGGGCTACCCGGAGGTGCCACAGATACGCAGTATTTT
TRBV15	15	NA	NA	TRBJ2-3	CATSGTGWGTDTQYF	TGTGCCACCAGCGGCACAGGGTGGGGTACAGATACGCAGTATTTT
TRBV19	15	NA	NA	TRBJ1-5	CASSIFMGGNQPQHF	TGTGCCAGTAGTATTTTCATGGGCGGAAATCAGCCCCAGCATTTT
TRBV28	11	NA	NA	TRBJ1-1	CASSPSREAFF	TGTGCCAGCAGTCCCTCCAGAGAAGCTTTCTTT
TRBV7-9	14	TRBD1	few	TRBJ1-1	CASSSQRGRTEAFF	TGTGCCAGCAGCTCCCAAAGGGGGCGGACTGAAGCTTTCTTT
TRBV3-1	16	NA	NA	TRBJ1-2	CASSQGSGAYNYGYTF	TGTGCCAGCAGCCAAGGGTCCGGAGCTTATAACTATGGCTACACCTTC
TRBV28	15	NA	few	TRBJ1-2	CASNLEGRPNYGYTF	TGTGCCAGCAATCTAGAAGGGAGGCCTAACTATGGCTACACCTTC
TRBV5-1	17	TRBD1	few	TRBJ2-7	CASSPALTGGSGDEQYF	TGCGCCAGCAGCCCTGCCCTGACAGGGGGCTCAGGAGACGAGCAGTACTTC
TRBV4-1	16	TRBD1	few	TRBJ1-2	CASSPKLDRGIYGYTF	TGCGCCAGCAGCCCTAAGTTGGACAGGGGGATATATGGCTACACCTTC
TRBV7-3	15	NA	few	TRBJ2-6	CASRPAGSGANVLTF	TGTGCCAGCAGGCCTGCGGGCTCTGGGGCCAACGTCCTGACTTTC
TRBV7-6	14	NA	NA	TRBJ1-1	CASSPGDGNTEAFF	TGTGCCAGCAGCCCAGGAGATGGGAACACTGAAGCTTTCTTT
TRBV7-8	15	TRBD1	NA	TRBJ2-3	CASSKGQGVTDTQYF	TGTGCCAGCAGCAAGGGACAGGGCGTCACAGATACGCAGTATTTT
TRBV7-9	15	TRBD1	few	TRBJ2-7	CASSSIPGQGHEQYF	TGTGCCAGCAGCTCGATACCGGGACAGGGCCACGAGCAGTACTTC
TRBV28	12	NA	NA	TRBJ2-2	CVAGRNTGELFF	TGTGTCGCAGGGAGGAACACCGGGGAGCTGTTTTTT
TRBV6-2/TRBV6-3	13	NA	NA	TRBJ1-5	CASSYRDLRPQHF	TGTGCCAGCAGTTACAGGGACTTGAGGCCCCAGCATTTT
TRBV7-9	17	TRBD1	NA	TRBJ1-5	CASSLARWDRGIQPQHF	TGTGCCAGCAGCTTAGCTCGGTGGGACAGGGGTATTCAGCCCCAGCATTTT
TRBV27	14	NA	many	TRBJ2-1	CASYGLHSYNEQFF	TGTGCCAGTTACGGACTCCACTCCTACAATGAGCAGTTCTTC
TRBV14	15	NA	NA	TRBJ1-1	CASSPPVWRGTEAFF	TGTGCCAGCAGCCCACCAGTGTGGAGGGGCACTGAAGCTTTCTTT
TRBV5-1	16	TRBD2	few	TRBJ2-5	CASSSQPAGIQETQYF	TGCGCCAGCAGCTCTCAGCCAGCGGGGATCCAAGAGACCCAGTACTTC
TRBV29-1	12	NA	few	TRBJ1-2	CSVFRMNYGYTF	TGCAGCGTTTTTAGAATGAACTATGGCTACACCTTC
TRBV7-9	13	NA	few	TRBJ1-2	CASSFTPVYGYTF	TGTGCCAGCAGCTTCACCCCCGTCTATGGCTACACCTTC
TRBV9	13	NA	NA	TRBJ1-2	CASSVSELAGYTF	TGTGCCAGCAGCGTTTCGGAGCTGGCTGGCTACACCTTC
TRBV11-2	14	NA	many	TRBJ1-1	CASSTFPEGTEAFF	TGTGCCAGCAGCACTTTTCCAGAAGGGACTGAAGCTTTCTTT
TRBV12-3/TRBV12-4	13	NA	few	TRBJ1-2	CASSPGPAGGYTF	TGTGCCAGCAGTCCCGGACCAGCGGGTGGCTACACCTTC
TRBV7-2	16	TRBD2	few	TRBJ2-3	CASSQGVGGITDTQYF	TGTGCCAGCAGCCAAGGGGTGGGGGGGATCACAGATACGCAGTATTTT
TRBV5-5	16	NA	NA	TRBJ1-6	CASSLSFVQVGSPLHF	TGTGCCAGCAGCTTGAGTTTTGTACAGGTCGGTTCACCCCTCCACTTT
TRBV5-1	14	TRBD2	few	TRBJ2-3	CASSDSGGLDTQYF	TGCGCCAGCAGCGACAGCGGGGGGTTGGATACGCAGTATTTT
TRBV14	15	NA	NA	TRBJ1-1	CASSQGLTRNTEAFF	TGTGCCAGCAGCCAAGGTCTCACTAGGAACACTGAAGCTTTCTTT
TRBV5-1	16	NA	NA	TRBJ2-5	CASQGGNPGPGETQYF	TGCGCCAGCCAAGGGGGAAATCCGGGACCCGGAGAGACCCAGTACTTC
TRBV12-3/TRBV12-4	12	NA	NA	TRBJ1-6	CASSFGGSTLHF	TGTGCCAGCAGTTTTGGAGGTTCTACCCTCCACTTT
TRBV2	12	NA	NA	TRBJ1-2	CASTRQRYGYTF	TGTGCCAGCACTCGACAGCGCTATGGCTACACCTTC
TRBV9	14	NA	few	TRBJ2-7	CASSVGEGAFGQYF	TGTGCCAGCAGCGTAGGGGAGGGGGCGTTCGGGCAGTACTTC
TRBV6-5	16	TRBD1	few	TRBJ2-3	CASSYSSTGEEDTQYF	TGTGCCAGCAGTTACTCGTCGACAGGGGAGGAAGATACGCAGTATTTT
TRBV20-1	13	NA	few	TRBJ2-5	CSAPLQYQETQYF	TGCAGTGCCCCTCTACAGTACCAAGAGACCCAGTACTTC
TRBV4-3	13	NA	few	TRBJ2-2	CASSQGAGGWLFF	TGCGCCAGCAGCCAAGGGGCCGGTGGGTGGCTGTTTTTT